This T cell receptor (beta chain) was identified during a study of OX40 agonist ivuxolimab in advanced cancers. Broadly, across the study: The costimulatory receptor OX40 (CD134) was targeted by ivuxolimab, a fully human IgG2 agonistic monoclonal antibody. Intravenous ivuxolimab was administered to patients every 2 weeks at six dose levels: 0.01, 0.1, 0.3, 1.5, 3 and 10 mg/kg. Of the roughly 53 patients in dose escalation, 19 had hepatocellular carcinoma, about 15 had melanoma, 9 had renal cell carcinoma and 9 had head and neck cancer. In the dose-escalation cohort, 70% to 85% of patients were male, and the mean age was approximately 60 years, with a range of 23 to 79. Prior anti-PD-1, anti-PD-L1 or anti-CTLA-4 therapy was permitted, and approximately 42% of dose-escalation patients had received checkpoint inhibitors. Partial responses were achieved by three dose-escalation patients, of whom one had hepatocellular carcinoma and two had cutaneous melanoma. Peripheral TCRbeta sequencing aimed to test whether ivuxolimab altered TCR sequence diversity and caused clonal T-cell expansion. The paper describes the monotherapy dose-escalation part (N of about 57 patients) of the phase I trial of ivuxolimab.

For sequencing of the TCRbeta CDR3 region, genomic DNA was extracted from the sorted cells. The immunoSEQ Assay was used to sequence the TCRbeta CDR3 regions. In TCRdb, the immuneACCESS table is reduced to in-frame sequences with V and J assigned. These tables do not hold every clone; where another copy was compared, an unresolved V gene accounts for under half, and the others remain unexplained. The sample table lists tens of thousands of clones, 84% of them with a count of one. Approximately 18% of the sample is in the top ten clones. In the case of this clone: Its antigen is still unknown. Base qualities are not recorded, but no much larger clone differs from it by a single base.

Patients with autoimmune disease history or receiving systemic immunosuppression were excluded from the trial. In every dose cohort, peripheral blood was drawn for TCR sequencing at baseline, cycle 4 day 1, and cycle 7 day 1. Samples were obtained from an open-label, multicenter, first-in-human phase I dose-escalation trial of ivuxolimab. Adults with locally advanced or metastatic melanoma, renal cell carcinoma, hepatocellular carcinoma or head and neck squamous cell carcinoma were enrolled in the trial. Before TCR sequencing, CD4+ T cells and CD8+ T cells from peripheral blood were sorted into separate populations. Study-wide conclusions, independent of this receptor: In partial responders in the 0.1-3.0 mg/kg groups, normalized peripheral clonal expansion was found to be among the lowest, especially among CD8+ T cells. Low levels of normalized T-cell clonal expansion were also seen in some nonresponding patients. Which antigens the clonally expanded peripheral T cells were specific for was not determined. At doses from 0.1 to 3.0 mg/kg, clonal expansion was seen in both CD4+ and CD8+ blood T cells between baseline and week 6. After ivuxolimab, expanded clones were on average more numerous among CD8+ T cells than among CD4+ T cells.

The CDR3 starts with the cysteine, ends with the phenylalanine, and has 15 residues. Here the CDR3 DNA is all that survives: 45 bases in frame from base 1. Unmatched junction bases come to 9, with V trimmed by 6 bases and J by 3 bases. According to the germline V gene, CDR1 reads MDHEN and CDR2 reads SYDVKM. Source: CD4+ or CD8+ T cells sorted from blood, taken in a trial of the OX40 agonist ivuxolimab. The chain links TRBV28 with TRBJ2-7, with TRBD2 matching 9 junction bases. The source of this sequence is an adult with an advanced solid tumor such as melanoma, head and neck, liver or kidney cancer. The DNA is TGTGCCAGCAGCTCAATAGCGGGAGCCCGCTACGAGCAGTACTTC. This encodes CASSSIAGARYEQYF.